This is a list of T cell receptor beta chains from one sample in a study of blood T cells in healthy people across ages. MiXCR was run by TCRdb on the 5' RACE reads, yielding one entry per CDR3 protein. The table includes 1.5 million to 2 million distinct CDR3 sequences, 30% to 35% detected once. Sequencing was done on a sample of blood. The receptor set was obtained from a woman aged 25 to 39 in good health. Both conserved end residues are part of each CDR3. The order of the fields is clone size, J gene, V gene, D gene, CDR3 DNA, CDR3 protein. The D gene is left open where the match is weak. Some rows have no size entry. The others give once, few or many, or a class for an expanded clone.

few	TRBJ2-7	TRBV2	.	TGTGCCAGCAGTGCAGAACAGGGACCCTACGAGCAGTACTTC	CASSAEQGPYEQYF
.	TRBJ2-1	TRBV28	.	TGTGCCAGCACCCCCGGTCAGAGGAGGGTTCACAATGACAATGAGCAGTTCTTC	CASTPGQRRVHNDNEQFF
.	TRBJ2-3	TRBV7-6	.	TGTGCCAGCAGCCCTCCTGGGCGACAAATAAGCACAGATACGCAGTATTTT	CASSPPGRQISTDTQYF
few	TRBJ2-1	TRBV9	.	TGTGCCAGCAGCGTGGAAATAGCCTACAATGAGCAGTTCTTC	CASSVEIAYNEQFF
few	TRBJ1-6	TRBV5-1	.	TGCGCCAGCAGCCCGAGGGACGGTTACTTTTCACCCCTCCACTTT	CASSPRDGYFSPLHF
.	TRBJ2-1	TRBV9	TRBD2	TGTGCCAGCAGCGTAGTGAGCGGGGGGAATGAGCAGTTCTTC	CASSVVSGGNEQFF
few	TRBJ2-3	TRBV24-1	TRBD1	TGTGCCACCAGTCCCACGACAGGGGGGGATACGCAGTATTTT	CATSPTTGGDTQYF
.	TRBJ2-5	TRBV10-3	.	TGTGCCATCAGTGAAGGTCTCTCTTGGGAGACCCAGTACTTC	CAISEGLSWETQYF
.	TRBJ2-5	TRBV21-1	.	TGTGCCAGCAGCAAAGAGCTAGTAAAGCAAGAGACCCAGTACTTC	CASSKELVKQETQYF
many	TRBJ2-3	TRBV9	.	TGTGCCAGCAGCGTAGGCAGTGGGCCGAATACGCAGTATTTT	CASSVGSGPNTQYF
many	TRBJ2-1	TRBV10-3	TRBD1	TGTGCCATCACCCTAAGGGGGACAGGGTCCACACCGCTATACAATGAGCAGTTCTTC	CAITLRGTGSTPLYNEQFF
.	TRBJ2-7	TRBV6-5	.	TGTGCCAGCAGTCTAAGACACGGGAACTACGAGCAGTACTTC	CASSLRHGNYEQYF
.	TRBJ2-7	TRBV18	TRBD1	TGTGCCAGCTCTCCCGGACAGGTCAACTCCTACGAGCAGTACTTC	CASSPGQVNSYEQYF
.	TRBJ2-3	TRBV29-1	.	TGCAGCGTTGAAAGGGGGGCTAGCGGCACAGATACGCAGTATTTT	CSVERGASGTDTQYF
.	TRBJ2-7	TRBV28	.	TGTGCCAGCAGTTTAAGGCCCGCGGCCCTCTACGAGCAGTACTTC	CASSLRPAALYEQYF
.	TRBJ2-6	TRBV5-1	.	TGCGCCAGCAGCTTTGACGGAGGGTACTCTGGGGCCAACGTCCTGACTTTC	CASSFDGGYSGANVLTF
few	TRBJ2-7	TRBV30	.	TGTGCCTGGAGTGTTGCGACAATGGAGCAGTACTTC	CAWSVATMEQYF
.	TRBJ2-3	TRBV3-1	TRBD2	TGTGCCAGCAGCCAGAGACTAGCGGGAGGGCCCACAGATACGCAGTATTTT	CASSQRLAGGPTDTQYF
.	TRBJ2-5	TRBV9	TRBD1	TGTGCCAGCGGTTACAGGGGACCGTACCAAGAGACCCAGTACTTC	CASGYRGPYQETQYF
.	TRBJ1-1	TRBV10-3	TRBD1	TGTGCCATCTCGGGATTAGAGGGACAGTCCGGCACTGAAGCTTTCTTT	CAISGLEGQSGTEAFF
.	TRBJ2-7	TRBV27	.	TGTGCCAGCAGTTCGATCCTAGCATCTCTTAGCGAGCAGTACTTC	CASSSILASLSEQYF
.	TRBJ1-2	TRBV15	.	TGTGCCACCAGCAGAGACCCGGCCGAAACTAACTATGGCTACACCTTC	CATSRDPAETNYGYTF
.	TRBJ1-5	TRBV6-1	TRBD1	TGTGCCGTCAATGACAGGGGTTACAATCAGCCCCAGCATTTT	CAVNDRGYNQPQHF
.	TRBJ2-7	TRBV5-1	TRBD2	TGCGCCAGCAGCTTGGTTTCTAGCGGGAGAGCCACCTACGAGCAGTACTTC	CASSLVSSGRATYEQYF
.	TRBJ2-3	TRBV2	TRBD1	TGTGCCAGCAATGACAGGGGATCGACAGATACGCAGTATTTT	CASNDRGSTDTQYF
few	TRBJ2-7	TRBV5-1	.	TGCGCCAGCAGCTTGGGATCCGACTTTCCCTACGAGCAGTACTTC	CASSLGSDFPYEQYF
once	TRBJ2-7	TRBV30	.	TGTGCCCCCGAGGCGGCGCCGGACTACGAGCAGTACTTC	CAPEAAPDYEQYF
many	TRBJ2-7	TRBV29-1	TRBD2	TGCAGCGTTGAAGGACCTGGGAGGGGATACGAGCAGTACTTC	CSVEGPGRGYEQYF
.	TRBJ2-7	TRBV4-1	.	TGCGCCAGCAGCCAAGTTGTTAGGCAGGGCCCCTACGAGCAGTACTTC	CASSQVVRQGPYEQYF
.	TRBJ2-5	TRBV10-2	.	TGCGCCAGCAGTGAGTCCCGCTGGACCCAAGAGACCCAGTACTTC	CASSESRWTQETQYF
.	TRBJ2-5	TRBV7-9	.	TGTGCCAGCAGCTTGGAGAGGGGCAGGGACTTCCAAGAGACCCAGTACTTC	CASSLERGRDFQETQYF
few	TRBJ2-7	TRBV20-1	.	TGCAGTGCTGACGCGGTTACCGGGACTCCCTTCCGCTACGAGCAGTACTTC	CSADAVTGTPFRYEQYF
few	TRBJ2-3	TRBV11-2	TRBD2	TGTGCCAACAGCTTGGCGAATGCGTCACTAGCGGGACCTAGCACAGATACGCAGTATTTT	CANSLANASLAGPSTDTQYF
.	TRBJ2-1	TRBV27	TRBD1	TGTGCCAGCAGTTTTGTGGGACAGGGCAACAATGAGCAGTTCTTC	CASSFVGQGNNEQFF
.	TRBJ1-5	TRBV12-3/TRBV12-4	.	TGTGCCAGCAGTTTTGAGCAGATCCATCAGCCCCAGCATTTT	CASSFEQIHQPQHF
.	TRBJ2-1	TRBV7-6	TRBD2	TGTGCCAGCAGCTTTTGGCGGGAGGGCTATGAGCAGTTCTTC	CASSFWREGYEQFF
.	TRBJ1-2	TRBV10-3	TRBD1	TGTGCCACCAGAGTGGACAGGACATCAAACTATGGCTACACCTTC	CATRVDRTSNYGYTF
few	TRBJ2-1	TRBV7-2	TRBD1	TGTGCCAGCAGCTTCAACAGGGGCCAATACAATGAGCAGTTCTTC	CASSFNRGQYNEQFF
.	TRBJ2-5	TRBV7-2	TRBD2	TGTGCCTGCAGCTTAGAGAGGGCTAGCGGGGGGGCGGAGGAGACCCAGTACTTC	CACSLERASGGAEETQYF
.	TRBJ2-5	TRBV15	.	TGTGCCACCAGAAGTGAAGGGAGAGAGACCCAGTACTTC	CATRSEGRETQYF
.	TRBJ2-3	TRBV5-1	TRBD1	TGCGCCAGCAGCTTGGCCTCCGGGACAGGGGTAGGAGATACGCAGTATTTT	CASSLASGTGVGDTQYF
.	TRBJ1-1	TRBV13	.	TGTGCCAGCAGCTTAGCCCCCGTGGGGGAGGAAGCTTTCTTT	CASSLAPVGEEAFF
few	TRBJ2-1	TRBV20-1	TRBD2	TGCAGTGCTCCCGTAGGACTAGCGGGAGCCAATGAGCAGTTCTTC	CSAPVGLAGANEQFF
few	TRBJ2-3	TRBV3-1	TRBD2	TGTGCCAGCAGCCTCCGGGGGGGGCCGGATACGCAGTATTTT	CASSLRGGPDTQYF
few	TRBJ1-5	TRBV9	.	TGTGCCAGCAGTTCCTTAGGGGCCCAGCCCCAGCATTTT	CASSSLGAQPQHF
many	TRBJ1-5	TRBV28	TRBD1	TGTGCCAGCAGTTCAACGCGGACAGGGGCCGATCAGCCCCAGCATTTT	CASSSTRTGADQPQHF
.	TRBJ2-7	TRBV27	.	TGTGCCAGCAGTTTATTGTCTAGGTCGGGCGGGCCTGGGTACGAGCAGTACTTC	CASSLLSRSGGPGYEQYF
many	TRBJ2-1	TRBV29-1	TRBD1	TGCAGCGTTGAGCTCCGGGACAGGGGTTACAATGAGCAGTTCTTC	CSVELRDRGYNEQFF
.	TRBJ2-7	TRBV25-1	.	TGTGCCAACAGTGAATATAATGGGGCAGGGTCCTACGAGCAGTACTTC	CANSEYNGAGSYEQYF
few	TRBJ1-1	TRBV27	.	TGTGCCAGCAGTTTCACGGGACTGAGCACTGAAGCTTTCTTT	CASSFTGLSTEAFF
.	TRBJ1-1	TRBV6-1	.	TGTGCCAGCAGACTACGACCCGGTCGGCAGGTCGACACTGAAGCTTTCTTT	CASRLRPGRQVDTEAFF
.	TRBJ1-2	TRBV2	.	TGTGCCAGCAGTGAATCTGGGGGCCTCCTCTATGGCTACACCTTC	CASSESGGLLYGYTF
.	TRBJ2-7	TRBV28	.	TGTGCCAGCAGAAACAGGTTCCGATCGGCCGAGCAGTACTTC	CASRNRFRSAEQYF
few	TRBJ2-7	TRBV4-1	.	TGCGCCAGCAGCCCCTTCACTTCCTACGAGCAGTACTTC	CASSPFTSYEQYF
.	TRBJ2-4	TRBV5-5	.	TGTGCCAGCAGCTTGGGGGTTGGGAGTAGGGACATTCAGTACTTC	CASSLGVGSRDIQYF